The 10 T cell receptor beta chains below come from one sample, sequenced in a study of tumor and adjacent non-tumor tissue in lung cancer. A modified ARM-PCR protocol with three rounds of nested PCR amplified TCRbeta. From the multiplex PCR reads, TCRdb called clonotypes with MiXCR, one entry per CDR3 protein. The sample records 220,000 or so distinct CDR3 sequences, 70% to 75% being singletons. The template was RNA from unsorted bulk tissue. Sequenced sample: lung tumor tissue. All receptors derive from a man aged 55-75 years with non-small cell lung cancer.

The CDR3 DNA reads as TGCAGTGCTAGAGATCCCCGGGTAGGGGACAATGAGCAGTTCTTC. It encodes CSARDPRVGDNEQFF. V usage is TRBV20-1 and J usage is TRBJ2-1, with D tentatively TRBD1 (5 bases). The CDR3 has 15 amino acids. Per germline, CDR1 DFQATT and CDR2 SNEGSKA (reference sequence). The ends were cut back, 0 bases at V and 5 bases at J, with 14 bases in the middle.

This clonotype was seen a few times. The chain employs TRBV7-8 and TRBJ1-1; D may be TRBD1 (6 bases). Germline lookup yields CDR1 SGHVS and CDR2 FQNEAQ. V lost 5 bases, J lost 8 bases, and 21 bases lay in between. CDR3 size: 15 residues. CDR3 in DNA: TGTGCCAGCAGCCTAGTAGGGGGGTTCTCGAACGAAGCTTTCTTT. Translation gives CASSLVGGFSNEAFF.

V and J are TRBV11-2 and TRBJ2-1, with TRBD2 as a possible D gene (5 bases). The CDR3 has 14 amino acids. Germline V lookup: CDR1 SGHAT, CDR2 FQNNGV. Trimming took off 10 bases at V and 6 bases at J, with 19 bases between the two ends. The CDR3 DNA reads as TGTGCCAACAACTTAGTCTCCCGGGGCAATGAGCAGTTCTTC. Translation: CANNLVSRGNEQFF.

As to this clonotype: Germline and junction disagree at one end, which may indicate a read error. The chain is built from TRBV6-2 or TRBV6-3 and TRBJ1-1; 8 bases agree with TRBD1. The germline V gene has CDR1 MNHEY and CDR2 SVGEGT. The CDR3 consists of 16 residues. CDR3 loop: CVSSPPSRDRGTEAFF. The CDR3 bases are TGTGTCAGCAGTCCTCCTTCCCGTGACAGGGGCACTGAAGCTTTCTTT.

This clonotype was counted a single time. Relative to the germline gene, one junction end is altered; a read error may explain this. The chain has TRBV20-1 and TRBJ2-7; 10 bases line up with TRBD2. Germline V gene data show CDR1 as DFQATT and CDR2 as SNEGSKA (reference sequence). The CDR3 runs to 13 residues. CDR3 amino acids: CSAHLAGVYGQYF. The CDR3 DNA sequence: TGCAGTGCCCATCTAGCGGGGGTCTACGGGCAGTACTTC.

This clonotype has a single count. The CDR3 does not end in the conserved phenylalanine or tryptophan, so this is likely a read error. The CDR3 loop reads CASGQDLARYLLEQYL. The DNA for the CDR3 is TGTGCCAGCGGCCAAGATTTGGCTAGATATCTTCTTGAGCAGTACCTC. The chain joins TRBV4-2 to TRBJ2-7, with no clear D. The CDR3 totals 16 residues. CDR1 LGHNA and CDR2 YNFKEQ come from the germline V gene.

With regard to this clonotype: One junction end does not reproduce the germline sequence, and a read error may be involved. The rearrangement uses TRBV6-1 and TRBJ2-7, with a tentative D call TRBD2 (6 bases). Germline CDR1 is MNHNS and CDR2 is SASEGT. The CDR3 is 14 amino acids. This chain's CDR3 is CAGSAPGLSYEQYF. In DNA, the CDR3 is TGTGCCGGCAGCGCACCGGGACTCAGCTACGAGCAATACTTC.

On this clonotype itself: This sequence may be a read error, since a much larger clone differs from it by one base. This CDR3 fails to terminate in the conserved phenylalanine or tryptophan, so it likely reflects a read error. The chain carries TRBV6-1 and TRBJ2-3; TRBD1 matches 10 bases. The CDR3 length is 14 residues. The germline V gene has CDR1 MNHNS and CDR2 SASEGT. Trimming cost V 6 bases and J 3 bases; bases outside gene matches: 3. CDR3 in DNA: TGTGCCAGCAGCGAGGACAGGGGGACAGATACGCAGTATATT. It translates to CASSEDRGTDTQYI.

The rearrangement joins TRBV29-1 to TRBJ2-7; tentatively, D is TRBD1 (6 bases). Trimming cost V 4 bases and J 3 bases, with 10 bases left between them. This CDR3 contains 12 residues. Germline loops: CDR1 SQVTM, CDR2 ANQGSEA. This CDR3 is CSVGQVIYEQYF. CDR3 nucleotide sequence: TGCAGCGTTGGACAGGTGATCTACGAGCAGTACTTC.

As for this clonotype: A much larger clone lies one base from this, so it may be a read error. CDR3 protein: CAISQATGSVQYF. DNA of the CDR3: TGTGCCATCAGTCAAGCTACAGGGTCGGTTCAGTACTTC. This chain uses TRBV6-5 with TRBJ2-4; TRBD1 is a possible D gene (6 bases). Germline loops: CDR1 MNHEY, CDR2 SVGAGI. The CDR3 spans 13 residues.